The 4 T cell receptor beta chains given below trace back to one sample, sequenced in a study of blood T cell repertoires in COVID-19. Method: immunoSEQ multiplex PCR; TCRdb's copy keeps in-frame clones and lacks some. The sample lists 180,000 or so clones, 80% to 90% occurring once. Specimen: PBMCs or T cells enriched from blood (not recorded which). Receptors were obtained from a woman aged 40 to 50 with acute COVID-19.

This chain connects TRBV4-2 to TRBJ1-2, with D hard to call. Germline loops: CDR1 LGHNA, CDR2 YNFKEQ. V was shortened by 0 bases and J by 6 bases, with 11 bases between the two germline ends. CDR3 length: 14 residues. The CDR3 DNA reads TGTGCCAGCAGCCAAGAGATGTCTCTAGATGGCTACACCTTC. Translating it yields CASSQEMSLDGYTF.

The rearrangement links TRBV6-5 to TRBJ1-5, with a weak D call TRBD1 (5 bases). Trimming stripped 8 bases from V and 6 bases from J, with 17 bases between. There are 14 residues in the CDR3. The germline V gene has CDR1 MNHEY and CDR2 SVGAGI. CDR3 amino acids: CASSIQQGGQPQHF. The CDR3 DNA follows: TGTGCCAGCTCGATTCAGCAGGGAGGTCAGCCCCAGCATTTT.

The rearrangement joins TRBV7-2 to TRBJ2-7, with 12 bases matching TRBD2. V trimming: 5 bases; J trimming: 4 bases; junction bases outside the gene matches: 6. Germline values: CDR1 SGHTA, CDR2 FQGNSA. The CDR3 loop spans 15 amino acids. In DNA form, the CDR3 reads TGTGCCAGCAGCCCGCGGACTAGCGGGGTTTACGAGCAGTACTTC. Translating gives CASSPRTSGVYEQYF.

This chain links TRBV6-5 with TRBJ1-2; perhaps TRBD1 as D (5 bases). The ends were cut back, 5 bases at V and 8 bases at J, with 12 bases in the middle. This CDR3 is 12 amino acids long. Germline V gene sequence: CDR1 MNHEY, CDR2 SVGAGI. This chain's CDR3 is CASSPARGGYTF. CDR3 coding DNA: TGTGCCAGCAGTCCCGCAAGGGGAGGCTACACCTTC.